These T cell receptor beta chains were read from a single sample in a study of vaccination and CD4 T cells after COVID-19. TCRdb reprocessed the PCR reads with MiXCR, giving one entry per CDR3 protein. The data contain around 20,000 distinct CDR3 sequences, roughly 43% of them seen just once; the ten biggest clones take up around 3.2%. The antigens for these receptors are not known. The material sequenced was CD4+ T cells from blood, cultured in vitro, taken after SARS-CoV-2 vaccination. The receptor set was obtained from a human donor who had recovered from COVID-19. The CDR3 runs from the conserved cysteine through the conserved F or W. The D gene is left open where the match is weak. Clone size, where shown, is once, few, many, or a class for clones that have expanded.

- | TRBJ2-5 | TRBD1 | TRBV6-4 | TGTGCCAGCAGTGTTAACAGGGGGGAGACCCAGTACTTC | CASSVNRGETQYF
- | TRBJ1-2 | - | TRBV6-5 | TGTGCCAGCAGTTACTCGACTACGTCCGACTATGGCTACACCTTC | CASSYSTTSDYGYTF
- | TRBJ1-2 | - | TRBV7-8 | TGTGCCAGCAGCTTTCAGAGAGAAGTCGACTATGGCTACACCTTC | CASSFQREVDYGYTF
- | TRBJ1-6 | - | TRBV2 | TGTGCCAGCAGTGACTCGGGTGTAAGGTCACCCCTCCACTTT | CASSDSGVRSPLHF
- | TRBJ1-1 | - | TRBV19 | TGTGCCAGTAGTCTTGGTCGGTCCGCTGAAGCTTTCTTT | CASSLGRSAEAFF
- | TRBJ1-2 | - | TRBV6-1 | TGTGCCAGCAGTGAATATCCAGGGCCCTATGGCTACACCTTC | CASSEYPGPYGYTF
- | TRBJ1-6 | - | TRBV7-2 | TGTGCCAGCAGCCGAGCGGAGCGTATGTGGTCCTATAATTCACCCCTCCACTTT | CASSRAERMWSYNSPLHF
- | TRBJ1-2 | TRBD1 | TRBV28 | TGTGCCAGCAGCAGAGGACAGGGAAACACCTTC | CASSRGQGNTF
- | TRBJ1-6 | - | TRBV2 | TGTGCCAGCAGGGACTTGGCTAATTCACCCCTCCACTTT | CASRDLANSPLHF
- | TRBJ2-7 | TRBD2 | TRBV12-3/TRBV12-4 | TGTGCCAGCAGTTTAGAGGGGACTAGCGGGAGCTCCTACGAGCAGTACTTC | CASSLEGTSGSSYEQYF
few | TRBJ1-5 | - | TRBV28 | TGTGCCAGCACCCCACAGTGGGGGTCTGGCAATCAGCCCCAGCATTTT | CASTPQWGSGNQPQHF
few | TRBJ2-2 | - | TRBV7-8 | TGTGCCAGCAGCTTAGGACTAACTACGAACACCGGGGAGCTGTTTTTT | CASSLGLTTNTGELFF
few | TRBJ1-5 | - | TRBV2 | TGTGCCAGCAGTGAAGTCAGTTATAGCAATCAGCCCCAGCATTTT | CASSEVSYSNQPQHF
- | TRBJ1-6 | TRBD1 | TRBV27 | TGTGCCAGCAGTCCGGGACAGGGGAATTCACCCCTCCACTTT | CASSPGQGNSPLHF
- | TRBJ1-2 | - | TRBV6-4 | TGTGCCAGCAGAAGACAGGCCGATGGAGTCGATGGCTACACCTTC | CASRRQADGVDGYTF
- | TRBJ2-7 | - | TRBV2 | TGTGCCAGCAGTGAGGGCTTACACTCCTACGAGCAGTACTTC | CASSEGLHSYEQYF
- | TRBJ1-1 | - | TRBV28 | TGTGCCAGCAGTTTAATATCGGCCACCACTGAAGCTTTCTTT | CASSLISATTEAFF
few | TRBJ2-7 | - | TRBV7-2 | TGTGCCAGCAGCTTCATCCCAGGGACGTACTACGAGCAGTACTTC | CASSFIPGTYYEQYF
- | TRBJ2-2 | - | TRBV14 | TGTGCCAGCAGCCAGTCGAGGGGAATCGGGGAGCTGTTTTTT | CASSQSRGIGELFF
few | TRBJ2-2 | - | TRBV20-1 | TGCAGTGCTAGTCGGGCCACCGGGGAGCTGTTTTTT | CSASRATGELFF
- | TRBJ2-2 | TRBD1 | TRBV6-1 | TGTGCCAGCAGGGGCAGGGGGCATTCCGGGGAGCTGTTTTTT | CASRGRGHSGELFF
few | TRBJ2-5 | TRBD1 | TRBV20-1 | TGCAGTGCTAGACAGGGGGCGGTAGAGACCCAGTACTTC | CSARQGAVETQYF
- | TRBJ1-5 | - | TRBV19 | TGTGCCAGTAGTAAGGGGCCCGAGAATCAGCCCCAGCATTTT | CASSKGPENQPQHF
- | TRBJ1-2 | TRBD1 | TRBV27 | TGTGCCAGCAGTCGCAACAGGGGGCGATCCGGTTCCGGTGGCTACACCTTC | CASSRNRGRSGSGGYTF
- | TRBJ2-7 | TRBD1 | TRBV7-8 | TGTGCCAGCAGCTATGGGGACAGGGCATCCTACGAGCAGTACTTC | CASSYGDRASYEQYF
- | TRBJ2-1 | TRBD2 | TRBV6-1 | TGTGCCAGCAGTGAGAGTCGGACTAGCGGGACCGAGCAGTTCTTC | CASSESRTSGTEQFF
few | TRBJ2-2 | TRBD1 | TRBV7-3 | TGTGCCAGCAGCCACAGGGGGTACACCGGGGAGCTGTTTTTT | CASSHRGYTGELFF
few | TRBJ1-1 | - | TRBV7-2 | TGTGCCAGCAGCCCCCGCGTCAGGAACACCAAAGCTTTCTTT | CASSPRVRNTKAFF